This TCR beta chain was retrieved from a study of Tregs in tolerant kidney transplant recipients (dated by TCRdb to the late 2010s). Notes on the research overall: The transplants used related donors along with nonmyeloablative bone marrow transplantation, and in the human trials mixed chimerism was transient. The study applied TCRbeta sequencing to find donor-specific regulatory T cells before combined kidney and bone marrow transplantation and then followed those same cells after transplant. Overall study outcomes, separate from this receptor: Donor-specific Treg expansion was found to exceed global Treg expansion in tolerant patients, suggesting antigen-driven rather than nonspecific expansion. Expanding Tregs with activated donor B cells appeared to identify the most biologically relevant and donor-specific TCRbeta repertoire. For some patients, the PCR primers changed as time went on, which meant samples from those patients could not be compared with one another at the nucleotide level. Biological reproducibility was not examined directly, but technical replication error appeared to be minimal. Because only a small number of patients were included, the study had limitations, and the results will need to be validated in larger populations as well as under other immunosuppression protocols.

From the cysteine up to the phenylalanine, the CDR3 has a length of 15 residues. The sequence is cut down to CDR3 DNA, 45 bases in frame from base 1. Reading the germline V gene gives CDR1 MNHNS and CDR2 SASEGT. Unmatched junction bases come to 4, with V trimmed by 4 bases and J by 0 bases. Per the publication, the time point label means: blood sample drawn before combined kidney and bone marrow transplant. Thawed PBMCs were FACS-sorted into unstimulated Tregs (CD4+CD25+CD127-), CD4+ non-Tregs (CD4+CD25-), CD4 cells and CD8 cells. The patients were a handful of recipients of combined kidney and bone marrow transplants from the ITN036ST trial, and samples were available only for these trial subjects. Healthy control blood was separated into PBMCs by Ficoll density gradient and cryopreserved, and patient PBMCs were collected both before and after transplant. For TCRbeta CDR3 sequencing, genomic DNA was extracted from sorted cells using the QIAGEN DNeasy Blood and Tissue Kit. High-throughput TCRbeta CDR3 sequencing, including PCR amplification with bias correction and internal controls, was performed commercially through immunoSEQ. As for how the authors treated the data: Unique productive TCRbeta sequences were defined by CDR3 nucleotide sequence where primers matched, and otherwise by CDR3 amino acid sequence together with Vbeta and Jbeta genes. Sorting error was corrected by removing sequences shared between sorted populations at a frequency ratio of 2:1 or less, and the remaining shared sequences were assigned to the higher population. Sequences were defined as donor-reactive when expanded at least 5-fold in CFSE-low cells versus unstimulated cells and present at a frequency of at least 0.01% in CFSE-low cells. Repertoire divergence was quantified by Jensen-Shannon divergence using the top 100 TCRbeta sequences ranked by frequency. For samples with multiple sequencing runs, sorting error was corrected separately for each run before the runs were pooled. TCRdb carries this immuneACCESS record with in-frame sequences only. Its versions omit some clonotypes, under half of them owing to an unresolved V gene in the studies checked, with the rest unexplained. The V and J calls and clone size come from that table; D and trimming were worked out from the DNA. The sample records about 94,000 clones, 93% of which are singletons. 0.46% of the sample is in the top ten clones.

For this clone: Its antigen is still unknown. No qualities accompany the bases; no much larger clone lies one base away.

This clonotype originated in a human donor who received a combined kidney and bone marrow transplant. Specimen: CD4+ T cells from blood, collected before the transplant. The chain is assembled from TRBV6-1 and TRBJ1-2, and TRBD1 matches 8 of the central bases. The CDR3 reads as follows: CASSGRQGTNYGYTF. The nucleotide sequence reads as follows: TGTGCCAGCAGTGGCCGACAGGGGACTAACTATGGCTACACCTTC.